Detailed here is one T cell receptor beta chain. This sample is drawn from a study of blood T cell repertoires in COVID-19. Turning to the study itself: Sites in the United States, Italy and Spain provided acute and convalescent COVID-19 samples. Sources were T cells, B-cell-depleted T cells, or PBMCs; the material itself was cDNA or gDNA.

As processed by the authors: How many nucleated cells were present was estimated from reference gene primer amplification. The table came from immunoSEQ multiplex PCR; TCRdb's copy has only in-frame clones and leaves some out. The V and J calls and clone size are taken from that table; D and trimming were inferred from the DNA. The sample has about 120,000 clones, 87% seen once. This CDR3 spans 13 amino acids. The germline CDR1 and CDR2 sequences are ENHRY and SYGVKD. Trimming shortened V by 2 bases and J by 10 bases, and 11 bases separated the two germline ends. The receptor comes from a human donor in a cohort sampled during active COVID-19. The source material was peripheral blood. The chain couples TRBV10-3 to TRBJ1-4; D unresolved. The CDR3 sequence is CAISENIGGKLFF. Here the CDR3 DNA reads TGTGCCATCAGTGAGAACATTGGCGGAAAACTGTTTTTT.